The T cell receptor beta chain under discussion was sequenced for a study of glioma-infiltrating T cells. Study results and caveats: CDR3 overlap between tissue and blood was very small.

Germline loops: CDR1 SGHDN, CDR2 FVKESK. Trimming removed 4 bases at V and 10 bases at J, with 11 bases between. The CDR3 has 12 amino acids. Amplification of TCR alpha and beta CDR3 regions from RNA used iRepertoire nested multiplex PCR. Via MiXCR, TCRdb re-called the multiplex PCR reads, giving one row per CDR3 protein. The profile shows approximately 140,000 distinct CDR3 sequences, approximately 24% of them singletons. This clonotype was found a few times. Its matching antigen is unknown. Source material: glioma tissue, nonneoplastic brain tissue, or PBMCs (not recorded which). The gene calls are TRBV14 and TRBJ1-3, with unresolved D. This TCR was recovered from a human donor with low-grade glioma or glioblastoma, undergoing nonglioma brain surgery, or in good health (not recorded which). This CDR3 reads CASSPTGLTIYF. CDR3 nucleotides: TGTGCCAGCAGCCCCACCGGGTTAACCATATATTTT. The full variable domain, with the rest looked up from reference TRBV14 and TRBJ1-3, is EAGVTQFPSHSVIEKGQTVTLRCDPISGHDNLYWYRRVMGKEIKFLLHFVKESKQDESGMPNNRFLAERTGGTYSTLKVQPAELEDSGVYFCASSPTGLTIYFGEGSWLTVV.